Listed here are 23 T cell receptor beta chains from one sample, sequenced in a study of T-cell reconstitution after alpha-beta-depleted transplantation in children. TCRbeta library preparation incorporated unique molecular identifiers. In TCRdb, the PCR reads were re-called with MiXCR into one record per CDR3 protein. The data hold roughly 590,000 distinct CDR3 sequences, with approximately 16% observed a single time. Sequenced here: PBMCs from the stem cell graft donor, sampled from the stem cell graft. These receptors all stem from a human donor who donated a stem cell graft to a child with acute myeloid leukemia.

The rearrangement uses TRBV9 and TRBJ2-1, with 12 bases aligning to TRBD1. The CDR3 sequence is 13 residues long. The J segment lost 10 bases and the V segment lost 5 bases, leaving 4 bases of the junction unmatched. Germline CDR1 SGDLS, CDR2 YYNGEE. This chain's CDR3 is CASSGTGGREQFF. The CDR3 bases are TGTGCCAGCAGTGGGACAGGGGGCCGGGAGCAGTTCTTC.

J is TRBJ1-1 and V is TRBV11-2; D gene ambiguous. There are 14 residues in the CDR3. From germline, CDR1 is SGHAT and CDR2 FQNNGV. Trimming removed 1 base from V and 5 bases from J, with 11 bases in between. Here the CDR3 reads CASSLGGSPTEAFF. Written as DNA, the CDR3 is TGTGCCAGCAGCTTAGGAGGGTCTCCAACTGAAGCTTTCTTT.

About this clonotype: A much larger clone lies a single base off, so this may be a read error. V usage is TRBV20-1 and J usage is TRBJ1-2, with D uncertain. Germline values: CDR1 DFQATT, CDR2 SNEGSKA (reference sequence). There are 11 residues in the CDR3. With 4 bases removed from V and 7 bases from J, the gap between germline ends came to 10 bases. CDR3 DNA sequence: TGCAGTGCTACCCAGGACCTTGGCTACACCTTC. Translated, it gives CSATQDLGYTF.

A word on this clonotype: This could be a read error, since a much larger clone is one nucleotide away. This chain's CDR3 is CASSVAGDQETQYF. The CDR3 nucleotides are TGTGCCAGCAGCGTAGCAGGGGACCAAGAGACCCAGTACTTC. V and J are TRBV9 and TRBJ2-5, with D possibly being TRBD1 (6 bases). Germline V gene sequence: CDR1 SGDLS, CDR2 YYNGEE. Trimming left V 0 bases short and J 0 bases short, with 6 bases between. The CDR3 has 14 residues. Supplemented by reference TRBV9 and TRBJ2-5, the full variable domain reads DSGVTQTPKHLITATGQRVTLRCSPRSGDLSVYWYQQSLDQGLQFLIQYYNGEERAKGNILERFSAQQFPDLHSELNLSSLELGDSALYFCASSVAGDQETQYFGPGTRLLVL.

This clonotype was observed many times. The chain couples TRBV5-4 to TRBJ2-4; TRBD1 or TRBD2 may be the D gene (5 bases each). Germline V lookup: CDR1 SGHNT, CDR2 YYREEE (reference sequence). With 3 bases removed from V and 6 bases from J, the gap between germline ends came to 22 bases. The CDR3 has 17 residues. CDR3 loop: CASSSGYTHPGGNIQYF. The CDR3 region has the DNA TGTGCCAGCAGCTCGGGATATACACACCCTGGGGGAAACATTCAGTACTTC.

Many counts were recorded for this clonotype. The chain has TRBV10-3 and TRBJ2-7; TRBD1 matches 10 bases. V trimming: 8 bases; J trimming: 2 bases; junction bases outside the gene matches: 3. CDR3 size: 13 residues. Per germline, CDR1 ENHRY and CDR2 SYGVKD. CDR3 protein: CAIGTGDTYEQYF. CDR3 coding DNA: TGTGCCATCGGGACAGGGGACACCTACGAGCAGTACTTC.

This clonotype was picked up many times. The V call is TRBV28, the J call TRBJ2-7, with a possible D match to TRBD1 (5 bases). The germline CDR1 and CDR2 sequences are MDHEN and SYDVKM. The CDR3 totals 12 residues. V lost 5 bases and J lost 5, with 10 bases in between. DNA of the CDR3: TGTGCCAGCAGTAACAGGCCTCACGAGCAGTACGTC. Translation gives CASSNRPHEQYV.

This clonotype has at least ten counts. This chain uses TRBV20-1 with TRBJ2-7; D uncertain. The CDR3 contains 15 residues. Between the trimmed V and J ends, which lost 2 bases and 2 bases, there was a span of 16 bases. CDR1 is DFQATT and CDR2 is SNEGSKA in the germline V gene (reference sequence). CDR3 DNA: TGCAGTGCTAGAAAGGGTAACAGCGCAGCCTACGAGCAGTACTTC. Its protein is CSARKGNSAAYEQYF.

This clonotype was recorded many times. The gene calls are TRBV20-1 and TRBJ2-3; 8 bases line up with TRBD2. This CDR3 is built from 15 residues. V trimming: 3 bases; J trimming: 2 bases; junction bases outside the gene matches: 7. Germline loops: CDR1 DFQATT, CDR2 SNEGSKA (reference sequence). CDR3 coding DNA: TGCAGTGCTAGGTCCCAGCGGGGGTACACAGATACGCAGTATTTT. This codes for CSARSQRGYTDTQYF.

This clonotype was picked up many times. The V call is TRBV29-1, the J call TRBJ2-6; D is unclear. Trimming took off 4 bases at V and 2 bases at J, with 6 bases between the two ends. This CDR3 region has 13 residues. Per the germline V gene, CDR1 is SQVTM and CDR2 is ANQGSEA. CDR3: CSVGSAGANVLTF. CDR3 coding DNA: TGCAGCGTTGGGAGTGCTGGGGCCAACGTCCTGACTTTC. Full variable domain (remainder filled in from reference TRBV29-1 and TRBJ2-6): SAVISQKPSRDICQRGTSLTIQCQVDSQVTMMFWYRQQPGQSLTLIATANQGSEATYESGFVIDKFPISRPNLTFSTLTVSNMSPEDSSIYLCSVGSAGANVLTFGAGSRLTVL.

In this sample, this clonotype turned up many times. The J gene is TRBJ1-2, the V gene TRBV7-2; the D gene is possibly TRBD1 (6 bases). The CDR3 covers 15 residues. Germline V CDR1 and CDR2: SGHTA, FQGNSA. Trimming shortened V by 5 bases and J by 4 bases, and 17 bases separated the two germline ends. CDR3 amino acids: CASSVDRSIAYGYTF. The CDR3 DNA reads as TGTGCCAGCAGCGTAGACAGGTCGATCGCCTATGGCTACACCTTC.

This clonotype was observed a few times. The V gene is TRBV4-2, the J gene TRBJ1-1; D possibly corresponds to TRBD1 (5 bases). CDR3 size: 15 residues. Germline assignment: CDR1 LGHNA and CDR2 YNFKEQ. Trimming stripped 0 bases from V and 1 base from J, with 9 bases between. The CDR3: CASSQESQGNTEAFF. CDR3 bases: TGTGCCAGCAGCCAAGAGTCGCAGGGGAACACTGAAGCTTTCTTT.

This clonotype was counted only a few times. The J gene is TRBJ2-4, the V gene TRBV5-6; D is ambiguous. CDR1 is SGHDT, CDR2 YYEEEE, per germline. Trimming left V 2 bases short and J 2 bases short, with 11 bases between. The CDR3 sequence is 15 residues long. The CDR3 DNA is TGTGCCAGCAGCTTCGGGTTCGTGTCCAAAAACATTCAGTACTTC. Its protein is CASSFGFVSKNIQYF.

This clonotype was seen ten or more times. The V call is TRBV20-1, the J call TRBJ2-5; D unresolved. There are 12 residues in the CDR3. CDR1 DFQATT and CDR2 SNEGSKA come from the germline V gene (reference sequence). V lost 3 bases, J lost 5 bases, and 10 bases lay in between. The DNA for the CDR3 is TGCAGTGCTAGCGGTCTGGAGGAGACCCAGTACTTC. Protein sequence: CSASGLEETQYF.

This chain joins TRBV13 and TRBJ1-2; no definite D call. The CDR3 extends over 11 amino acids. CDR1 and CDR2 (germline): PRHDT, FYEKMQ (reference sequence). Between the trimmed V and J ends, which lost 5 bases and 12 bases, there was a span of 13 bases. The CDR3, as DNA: TGTGCCAGCAGCCTCAGAGATCACCACACCTTC. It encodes CASSLRDHHTF.

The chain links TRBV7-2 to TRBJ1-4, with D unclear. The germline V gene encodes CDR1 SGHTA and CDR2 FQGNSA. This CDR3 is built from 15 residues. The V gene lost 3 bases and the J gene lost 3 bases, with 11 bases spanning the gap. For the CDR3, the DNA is TGTGCCAGCAGCTTTTCAGGTGCAGCTAATGAAAAACTGTTTTTT. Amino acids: CASSFSGAANEKLFF.

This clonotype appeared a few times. This CDR3 reads CASSPGNAYGYTF. Here the CDR3 DNA reads TGTGCCAGCAGTCCGGGGAACGCCTATGGCTACACCTTC. This sequence joins TRBV25-1 and TRBJ1-2; D is ambiguous. Trimming took off 5 bases at V and 4 bases at J, with 11 bases between the two ends. Germline values: CDR1 MGHDK, CDR2 SYGVNS. The CDR3 is made up of 13 amino acids.

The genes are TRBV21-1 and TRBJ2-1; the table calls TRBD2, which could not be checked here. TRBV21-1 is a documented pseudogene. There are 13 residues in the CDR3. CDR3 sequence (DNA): TGTGCCAGCAGCAAAGCGCTGGGAGGGATGCAGTTCTTC. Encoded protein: CASSKALGGMQFF.

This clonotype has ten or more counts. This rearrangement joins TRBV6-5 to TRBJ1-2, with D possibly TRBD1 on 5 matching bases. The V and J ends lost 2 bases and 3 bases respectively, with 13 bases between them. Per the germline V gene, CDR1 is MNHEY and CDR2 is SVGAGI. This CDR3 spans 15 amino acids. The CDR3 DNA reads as TGTGCCAGCAGTTACGGGGGGTGGGTCGACTATGGCTACACCTTC. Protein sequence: CASSYGGWVDYGYTF.

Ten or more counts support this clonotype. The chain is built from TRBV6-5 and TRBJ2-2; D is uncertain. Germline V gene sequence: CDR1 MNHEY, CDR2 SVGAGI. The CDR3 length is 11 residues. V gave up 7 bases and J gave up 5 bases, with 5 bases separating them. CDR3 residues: CASTGTGELFF. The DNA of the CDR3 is TGTGCCAGCACCGGAACCGGGGAGCTGTTTTTT.

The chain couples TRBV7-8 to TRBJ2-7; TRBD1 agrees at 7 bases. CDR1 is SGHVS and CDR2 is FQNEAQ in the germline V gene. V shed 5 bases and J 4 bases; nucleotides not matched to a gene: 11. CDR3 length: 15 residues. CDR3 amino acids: CASSQPAGGSYEQYV. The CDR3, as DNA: TGTGCCAGCAGCCAACCGGCAGGGGGATCGTACGAGCAGTACGTC.

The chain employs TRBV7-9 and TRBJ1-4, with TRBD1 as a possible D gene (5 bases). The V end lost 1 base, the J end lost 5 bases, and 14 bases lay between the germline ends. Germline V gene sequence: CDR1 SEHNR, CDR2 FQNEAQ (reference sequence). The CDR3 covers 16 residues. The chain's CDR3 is CASSLEEGRSNEKLFF. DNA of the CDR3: TGTGCCAGCAGCTTAGAAGAGGGGCGGTCGAATGAAAAACTGTTTTTT.

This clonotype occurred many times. CDR3 sequence (DNA): TGCAGTGCTAGACGCGGGGGCCAGGCGAACACTGAAGCTTTCTTT. Translating it yields CSARRGGQANTEAFF. This chain joins TRBV20-1 and TRBJ1-1; possibly TRBD1 for D (6 bases). The CDR3 length is 15 residues. V was shortened by 2 bases and J by 1 base, with 14 bases between the two germline ends. CDR1 and CDR2 from the germline V gene are DFQATT and SNEGSKA (reference sequence).